Below are 23 T cell receptor beta chains sequenced from a single sample in a study of metastatic and nonmetastatic thyroid tumors (dated by TCRdb to about 2020). No treatment had been received by any patient before thyroid surgery. The protocol used for the library was PCR. Sequencing took place on an Illumina HiSeq 4000. TCRdb reprocessing: public reads trimmed at Q25 with fastp, clones called with MiXCR, in-frame beta chains kept. The sample table contains fewer than 6,500 clones; only one count was recorded for 30% to 35% of them. The top ten clones comprise about 44% of the sample. The sequencing sample was made of tumor tissue. The receptors shown here come from a female donor with papillary thyroid cancer or a benign thyroid nodule (not recorded which). Some clones in this sample may be carry-over from other donors' samples.

This clone turned up a few times. V and J are TRBV29-1 and TRBJ2-7; 7 bases agree with TRBD2. The CDR3 spans 14 residues. The germline gives CDR1 SQVTM, CDR2 ANQGSEA. The J segment lost 0 bases and the V segment lost 6 bases, leaving 8 bases of the junction unmatched. CDR3 nucleotide sequence: TGCAGCGTGGCACTAGCGCCGAGCTCCTACGAGCAGTACTTC. Protein product: CSVALAPSSYEQYF.

Judged by abundance, this clone is medium-sized (0.01 to 0.1%). The CDR3 DNA follows: TGTGCCAGCAGTTACTCGAATGCCCTCGCAGAAACCTACGAGCAGTACTTC. This codes for CASSYSNALAETYEQYF. The chain combines TRBV6-2 or TRBV6-3 with TRBJ2-7; unclear D gene. Trimming removed 0 bases from V and 2 bases from J, with 17 bases in between. Germline assignment: CDR1 MNHEY and CDR2 SVGEGT. The CDR3 is 17 residues long.

This clone is classed as medium-sized. The chain links TRBV20-1 to TRBJ2-7; TRBD2 agrees at 7 bases. Losses at the gene ends were 3 bases for V and 3 bases for J; bases not matched to a gene: 5. The CDR3 spans 13 residues. CDR1 is DFQATT, CDR2 SNEGSKA, per germline (reference sequence). The CDR3 loop is CSASRTSHYEQYF. CDR3 DNA: TGCAGTGCTAGTCGGACTAGTCACTACGAGCAGTACTTC.

Concerning this clone itself: The sample has other DNA sequences that encode this CDR3 too. The chain has TRBV19 and TRBJ2-7; TRBD1 is a possible D gene (6 bases). The CDR3 loop spans 13 amino acids. V lost 4 bases to trimming and J lost 6 bases, with 13 bases between them. CDR1 and CDR2 (germline): LNHDA, SQIVND (reference sequence). The CDR3 reads CASSTLTGVEQYF. For the CDR3, the DNA is TGTGCCAGTAGTACCCTGACAGGTGTCGAGCAGTACTTC.

There are many counts of this clone. The rearrangement joins TRBV5-6 to TRBJ2-7, with D unclear. The CDR3 contains 13 residues. Trimming took off 2 bases at V and 2 bases at J, with 8 bases between the two ends. Germline V gene lookup returns CDR1 SGHDT and CDR2 YYEEEE. The CDR3 protein is CASSLPHTYEQYF. As DNA, the CDR3 is TGTGCCAGCAGCTTACCCCATACCTACGAGCAGTACTTC.

This clone came up a few times. The junction departs from germline at one end; a sequencing error may be responsible. The rearrangement joins TRBV2 to TRBJ2-3, with a weak D call TRBD1 (5 bases). CDR3 size: 14 residues. Looked up from germline, CDR1 is SNHLY and CDR2 is FYNNEI. The CDR3 protein is CASSEAVGADTQYF. The CDR3 DNA is TGTGCCAGCAGCGAAGCAGTAGGGGCGGATACGCAGTATTTT.

This clone has at least ten counts. The chain combines TRBV4-2 with TRBJ1-1; D remains ambiguous. The CDR3 extends over 11 amino acids. Between the trimmed V and J ends, which lost 4 bases and 8 bases, there was a span of 8 bases. CDR1 is LGHNA, CDR2 YNFKEQ, per germline. CDR3: CASSLYKEAFF. The CDR3 DNA sequence: TGTGCCAGCAGCCTTTACAAAGAAGCTTTCTTT.

The chain couples TRBV6-6 to TRBJ2-3, with D perhaps matching TRBD1 or TRBD2 (6 bases each). Trimming left V 0 bases short and J 4 bases short, with 11 bases between. The CDR3 is made up of 15 amino acids. Germline CDR1 and CDR2: MNHNY and SVGAGI (reference sequence). The CDR3 sequence is CASSYSKGGSDTQYF. For the CDR3, the DNA is TGTGCCAGCAGTTACTCGAAGGGGGGTTCAGATACGCAGTATTTT.

Ten or more counts support this clone. One base away lies a much larger clone, so this may be a sequencing read error. Other nucleotide sequences from this sample produce the same CDR3. This sequence joins TRBV5-1 and TRBJ2-7; D is unclear. Germline V CDR1 and CDR2: SGHRS, YFSETQ. With 2 bases removed from V and 2 bases from J, the gap between germline ends came to 11 bases. CDR3 length equals 14 residues. The CDR3 loop reads CASSLVRVPYEQYF. In DNA form, the CDR3 reads TGCGCCAGCAGCTTAGTCCGGGTCCCCTACGAGCAGTACTTC.

The gene calls are TRBV30 and TRBJ2-7; either TRBD1 or TRBD2 may fit D (5 bases each). CDR1 is GTSNPN, CDR2 SVGIG, per germline (reference sequence). Deletions cut 7 bases from V and 3 bases from J, with 16 bases between. This CDR3 spans 13 amino acids. The DNA for the CDR3 is TGTGCCTCGGGATTGTGGGGGAACTACGAGCAGTACTTC. Amino acids: CASGLWGNYEQYF. Looking up the rest from reference TRBV30 and TRBJ2-7 gives the full variable domain: SQTIHQWPATLVQPVGSPLSLECTVEGTSNPNLYWYRQAAGRGLQLLFYSVGIGQISSEVPQNLSASRPQDRQFILSSKKLLLSDSGFYLCASGLWGNYEQYFGPGTRLTVT.

The V call is TRBV12-3 or TRBV12-4, the J call TRBJ1-2, with D uncertain. The CDR3 extends over 13 amino acids. Deletions cut 6 bases from V and 8 bases from J, with 16 bases between. The CDR3 spells CASSRPQTGGYTF. The DNA of the CDR3 is TGTGCCAGCAGCCGCCCACAGACCGGGGGCTACACCTTC.

The chain joins TRBV20-1 to TRBJ1-1; D may be TRBD1 (5 bases). V was shortened by 8 bases and J by 1 base, with 14 bases between the two germline ends. The V gene's germline CDR1 is DFQATT and CDR2 SNEGSKA (reference sequence). The CDR3 spans 13 residues. CDR3 in amino acids: CSSPGKTNTEAFF. For the CDR3, the DNA is TGCAGTTCCCCAGGGAAAACGAACACTGAAGCTTTCTTT.

The DNA for the CDR3 is TGCAGTGCCCTAGCCCCGGGACATGGCTCCTACGAGCAGTACTTC. Amino acids: CSALAPGHGSYEQYF. This rearrangement joins TRBV20-1 to TRBJ2-7; possibly TRBD1 for D (6 bases). The CDR3 length is 15 residues. V lost 6 bases, J lost 0 bases, and 18 bases lay in between. Germline CDR1 DFQATT, CDR2 SNEGSKA (reference sequence).

The chain has TRBV6-1 and TRBJ2-7, with 9 bases matching TRBD1. Germline V gene sequence: CDR1 MNHNS, CDR2 SASEGT. CDR3 size: 16 residues. The junction had 15 bases not matched to a gene; V was cut back by 6 bases and J by 6 bases. CDR3 nucleotides: TGTGCCAGCAGGGAGTACGGACAGGGGTTAATGGGCGAGCAGTACTTC. The encoded protein is CASREYGQGLMGEQYF.

Ten or more counts support this clone. This rearrangement joins TRBV9 to TRBJ2-7; no definite D call. V was trimmed by 0 bases and J by 6 bases, leaving 13 bases between them. Germline loops: CDR1 SGDLS, CDR2 YYNGEE. The CDR3 covers 14 residues. This CDR3 reads CASSVGVSPGEQYF. For the CDR3, the DNA is TGTGCCAGCAGCGTAGGCGTCTCCCCCGGCGAGCAGTACTTC.

This clone has a single count. The chain uses TRBV7-9 and TRBJ2-2; D might be TRBD2 (5 bases). In germline, CDR1 is SEHNR, CDR2 FQNEAQ (reference sequence). The CDR3 contains 15 residues. V lost 3 bases and J 6 bases, leaving 14 bases between the germline ends. This CDR3 reads CASSFSRDSSGELFF. DNA of the CDR3: TGTGCCAGCAGCTTTTCGAGGGATAGTTCCGGGGAGCTGTTTTTT.

The chain employs TRBV20-1 and TRBJ1-2, with 8 nucleotides matching TRBD1. V was pared by 3 bases and J by 3 bases, with 6 bases of the junction left unmatched. This CDR3 has 14 amino acids. Per germline, CDR1 DFQATT and CDR2 SNEGSKA (reference sequence). The CDR3 here is CSASGTGGHYGYTF. CDR3 in DNA: TGCAGTGCTAGTGGAACAGGGGGGCACTATGGCTACACCTTC.

This clone has at least ten counts. The genes are TRBV7-3 and TRBJ1-1, with D possibly TRBD1 on 5 matching bases. The germline V gene encodes CDR1 SGHTA and CDR2 FQGTGA. Trimming pared 1 base from V and 3 bases from J, leaving 12 bases between. There are 15 residues in the CDR3. The CDR3 coding sequence is TGTGCCAGCAGCTTAATGGGGGGGGAGGACACTGAAGCTTTCTTT. Protein product: CASSLMGGEDTEAFF.

This clone is medium-sized (0.01 to 0.1%) in the sample. Other DNA sequences in this sample translate to the same CDR3. The chain couples TRBV6-1 to TRBJ1-5; 8 bases agree with TRBD1. The ends lost 5 bases at V and 5 bases at J; junction bases unmatched: 8. This CDR3 is 15 amino acids long. The germline V gene has CDR1 MNHNS and CDR2 SASEGT. The CDR3 protein is CASSPRQGPYQPQHF. The CDR3 bases are TGTGCCAGCAGTCCCCGACAGGGGCCGTATCAGCCCCAGCATTTT.

This clone is medium-sized by share. This chain links TRBV18 with TRBJ2-7; D unclear. V was shortened by 1 base and J by 2 bases, with 12 bases between the two germline ends. The germline CDR1 and CDR2 sequences are KGHSH and LQKENI. The CDR3 length is 15 residues. CDR3 sequence: CASSPRSGSPYEQYF. The CDR3 coding sequence is TGTGCCAGCTCACCACGGTCCGGGTCCCCCTACGAGCAGTACTTC. The whole variable domain, filled in from reference TRBV18 and TRBJ2-7, reads NAGVMQNPRHLVRRRGQEARLRCSPMKGHSHVYWYRQLPEEGLKFMVYLQKENIIDESGMPKERFSAEFPKEGPSILRIQQVVRGDSAAYFCASSPRSGSPYEQYFGPGTRLTVT.

The rearrangement joins TRBV5-1 to TRBJ2-7; TRBD1 or TRBD2 may be the D gene (5 bases each). The CDR3 loop spans 16 amino acids. The germline CDR1 and CDR2 sequences are SGHRS and YFSETQ. Trimming took off 1 base at V and 3 bases at J, with 17 bases between the two ends. The CDR3 loop is CASSLPPPGRNYEQYF. The CDR3 coding sequence is TGCGCCAGCAGCTTGCCCCCCCCGGGACGGAACTACGAGCAGTACTTC.

Regarding this clone: Since a much larger clone is just one base distant, this may be a read error. The chain employs TRBV5-5 and TRBJ2-7; tentatively, D is TRBD1 (6 bases). This CDR3 spans 14 amino acids. Germline V gene lookup returns CDR1 SGHKS and CDR2 YYEKEE (reference sequence). CDR3 amino acids: CASRLDRFRYDQYF. The CDR3 DNA follows: TGTGCCAGCCGACTCGACAGGTTCCGCTACGATCAGTACTTC.

This clone ranks as medium-sized. V is TRBV3-1 and J is TRBJ2-2; TRBD1 matches 8 bases. Germline V gives CDR1 LGHDT, CDR2 YNNKEL (reference sequence). With V trimmed by 1 base and J by 5 bases, 12 bases remained unmatched. The CDR3 is 18 residues long. CDR3 in DNA: TGTGCCAGCAGCCAAGGAATTAGGAGGACAGGGTCAACCGGGGAGCTGTTTTTT. It specifies CASSQGIRRTGSTGELFF.